The rows below give T cell receptor beta chains drawn from one sample of a study of blood T cell repertoires in COVID-19. Measured with immunoSEQ multiplex PCR; TCRdb has only the in-frame clones, and not every one. The repertoire holds 100,000 or so clones, with 91% as singletons. Sequencing was done on a sample of peripheral blood. The receptors come from a young man with acute or convalescent COVID-19. The CDR3 runs from the conserved cysteine through the conserved F or W. The order of the fields is V gene, J gene, D gene, clone size, CDR3 protein, CDR3 DNA. A D gene is named only where the DNA matches it firmly. The size entry is marked missing in some rows and otherwise reads once, few, many or a size class.

TRBV30	TRBJ1-2	-	-	CAWSGGGRRGYTF	TGTGCCTGGAGTGGGGGGGGCAGGAGGGGCTACACCTTC
TRBV14	TRBJ1-2	TRBD1	-	CASSQGWWTGVNYGYTF	TGTGCCAGCAGCCAAGGCTGGTGGACAGGGGTTAACTATGGCTACACCTTC
TRBV3-1/TRBV3-2	TRBJ1-2	-	-	CASSQGDRGYTF	TGTGCCAGCAGCCAAGGAGATCGGGGCTACACCTTC
TRBV6-5	TRBJ1-2	-	-	CASRAGTSYGYTF	TGTGCCAGCAGGGCCGGGACAAGCTATGGCTACACCTTC
TRBV7-6	TRBJ2-2	TRBD2	-	CASSPGLAGNTGELFF	TGTGCCAGCAGCCCCGGACTAGCGGGGAACACCGGGGAGCTGTTTTTT
TRBV5-1	TRBJ2-5	-	once	CASSLDYLQETQYF	TGCGCCAGCAGCTTGGACTATCTCCAAGAGACCCAGTACTTC
TRBV29-1	TRBJ1-2	TRBD1	-	CSVVGDREIYGYTF	TGCAGCGTTGTTGGGGACAGGGAGATCTATGGCTACACCTTC
TRBV2	TRBJ1-1	TRBD1	-	CASSESAGTGRRTEAFF	TGTGCCAGCAGTGAAAGCGCCGGGACAGGGAGGAGAACTGAAGCTTTCTTT
TRBV30	TRBJ1-1	-	-	CAWTHGQGAEAFF	TGTGCCTGGACCCACGGGCAGGGCGCTGAAGCTTTCTTT
TRBV27	TRBJ1-3	-	-	CASSLFGGSTGNTIYF	TGTGCCAGCAGTTTATTCGGGGGTTCGACTGGAAACACCATATATTTT
TRBV7-9	TRBJ1-6	-	-	CASSFRGPSYNSPLHF	TGTGCCAGCAGCTTTAGGGGCCCGTCCTATAATTCACCCCTCCACTTT
TRBV11-2	TRBJ1-4	-	-	CASSLGGSTNEKLFF	TGTGCCAGCAGCTTAGGCGGGTCAACTAATGAAAAACTGTTTTTT
TRBV10-3	TRBJ2-2	-	-	CAISEVGAQGGDTGELFF	TGTGCCATCAGTGAGGTTGGTGCACAGGGTGGTGACACCGGGGAGCTGTTTTTT
TRBV30	TRBJ1-5	TRBD1	-	CAWSVRAGTGEGQPQHF	TGTGCCTGGAGTGTACGTGCCGGGACAGGGGAAGGACAGCCCCAGCATTTT
TRBV21-1	TRBJ2-1	-	-	CASSTLGRGLVGSSYNEQFF	TGTGCCAGCAGCACGTTGGGTCGTGGATTGGTAGGGAGCTCCTACAATGAGCAGTTCTTC
TRBV5-1	TRBJ1-1	TRBD1	-	CASSYAGTGGTEAFF	TGCGCCAGCAGCTATGCCGGGACAGGGGGTACTGAAGCTTTCTTT
TRBV9	TRBJ1-1	-	-	CASSVTVANTEAFF	TGTGCCAGCAGCGTCACAGTTGCGAACACTGAAGCTTTCTTT
TRBV5-1	TRBJ2-3	-	-	CASSLLVSGLSTDTQYF	TGCGCCAGCAGCTTGTTGGTTAGCGGCCTGAGCACAGATACGCAGTATTTT
TRBV5-1	TRBJ1-1	-	few	CASSRWTENTEAFF	TGCGCCAGCAGCAGATGGACAGAGAACACTGAAGCTTTCTTT
TRBV29-1	TRBJ1-2	-	-	CSVASGLKNYGYTF	TGCAGCGTTGCTTCGGGACTTAAAAACTATGGCTACACCTTC
TRBV5-6	TRBJ1-3	TRBD1	-	CASSLGGQAGNTIYF	TGTGCCAGCAGCTTGGGTGGACAGGCTGGAAACACCATATATTTT
TRBV5-1	TRBJ1-1	TRBD1	-	CASSSGQGIDEAFF	TGCGCCAGCAGCTCAGGACAGGGTATTGATGAAGCTTTCTTT
TRBV5-1	TRBJ2-3	TRBD1	-	CASSGPTGGADTQYF	TGCGCCAGCAGCGGCCCGACAGGGGGCGCGGATACGCAGTATTTT
TRBV27	TRBJ2-3	TRBD2	-	CASSSSLAGGAQYF	TGTGCCAGCAGTTCTTCTTTAGCGGGAGGAGCGCAGTATTTT
TRBV13	TRBJ2-3	TRBD2	-	CASSLVGTSGTDTQYF	TGTGCCAGCAGCTTAGTAGGGACTAGCGGTACAGATACGCAGTATTTT
TRBV5-4	TRBJ1-2	-	-	CASSITANYGYTF	TGTGCCAGCAGCATAACAGCTAACTATGGCTACACCTTC
TRBV6-6	TRBJ2-6	-	-	CASTGSGANVLTF	TGTGCCAGCACCGGGTCGGGAGCGAACGTCCTGACTTTC
TRBV7-9	TRBJ1-6	-	once	CASSSPPPGVANSPLHF	TGTGCCAGCAGCTCACCACCCCCCGGGGTTGCTAATTCACCCCTCCACTTT
TRBV13	TRBJ2-7	-	-	CASSGSGYSYEQYF	TGTGCCAGCAGCGGAAGCGGATACTCCTACGAGCAGTACTTC
TRBV29-1	TRBJ1-2	TRBD1	-	CSATGGVGGYTF	TGCAGCGCGACAGGGGGGGTTGGTGGCTACACCTTC
TRBV5-8	TRBJ2-3	-	once	CASSREGVGTDTQYF	TGTGCCAGCAGCAGGGAGGGGGTTGGAACAGATACGCAGTATTTT
TRBV11-2	TRBJ2-7	-	-	CASRGSGTHEQYF	TGTGCCAGCCGTGGGAGCGGAACCCACGAGCAGTACTTC